A single T cell receptor (beta chain) is shown here with its context. The antigen it binds to is not known. Per-base qualities were not stored, and no clone one base away is much larger. The immunoSEQ Assay, a bias-controlled multiplex PCR, was used to amplify TCRbeta CDR3 regions from genomic DNA. As for the original processing: The number of nucleated cells in each sample was estimated by amplification of reference gene primers within the assay. To quantify the absolute abundance of each unique TCRbeta CDR3 rearrangement, sequence reads were collapsed and filtered. For each sample, productive Simpson clonality was calculated as the square root of Simpson's diversity index over productive rearrangements. This immuneACCESS table, as held by TCRdb, lists in-frame sequences with V and J called but not all clones. Of the missing ones, under half trace to an unresolved V gene in checked studies; the others have no known cause. For V, J and clone size, that table is used; D and trimming come from the DNA. The sample data list around 210,000 clones, and nearly 90% of these were observed just once. Over 15% of the sample goes to the ten largest clones.

Based on the germline V gene, the CDR1 and CDR2 sequences are SGHDN and FVKESK. V trim: 4 bases; J trim: 6 bases; unmatched bases: 7. The CDR3 starts with the cysteine, ends with the phenylalanine, and has 15 residues. Of all the DNA, just the CDR3 is kept, 45 bases in frame from base 1. In Seattle, one collaborating source enrolled patients while the infection was active and tracked those patients longitudinally over the course of disease. Whole blood was collected in K2EDTA tubes by collaborating institutions according to the institutions' own protocols. For TCRbeta analysis, collaborators shipped samples in one of three forms: frozen whole blood, isolated PBMCs, or DNA extracted from either of those sample types. This sample stems from a study of blood T cell repertoires in COVID-19 (TCRdb year 2020). Study-wide context: Collaborator samples came from the United States, Italy and Spain and covered acute and convalescent phases of COVID-19. The material from the prospective study consisted of cDNA or gDNA derived from T cells, B-cell-depleted T cells, or PBMCs. The repertoires were released in a freely available public database meant as a resource for research on the immune response to SARS-CoV-2. Nearly every sample came with metadata listing a de-identified subject ID, COVID-19 status, age in years and sex. Where available, HLA class I and class II types were taken from metadata supplied by the sample provider and were not determined by assay-based typing. The dataset comprised deeply sampled blood TCRbeta repertoires from subjects exposed to, actively infected with, or recovered from COVID-19. Samples came from the ongoing ImmuneRACE study (first 160 participants) plus 1,254 subjects from 6 global collaborators.

General findings and caveats noted by the study authors: Clinical and demographic metadata were provided uncurated, with the amount varying by source and participant.

This TCR came from a man between 45 and 60 years old with COVID-19, enrolled during active disease. In this chain, TRBV14 is recombined with TRBJ2-3; a stretch of 10 junction bases matches TRBD2. The sequenced material came from peripheral blood. Here is the DNA: TGTGCCAGCAGCCTACTAGCGGGAATCCCGGATACGCAGTATTTT. It translates to CASSLLAGIPDTQYF.